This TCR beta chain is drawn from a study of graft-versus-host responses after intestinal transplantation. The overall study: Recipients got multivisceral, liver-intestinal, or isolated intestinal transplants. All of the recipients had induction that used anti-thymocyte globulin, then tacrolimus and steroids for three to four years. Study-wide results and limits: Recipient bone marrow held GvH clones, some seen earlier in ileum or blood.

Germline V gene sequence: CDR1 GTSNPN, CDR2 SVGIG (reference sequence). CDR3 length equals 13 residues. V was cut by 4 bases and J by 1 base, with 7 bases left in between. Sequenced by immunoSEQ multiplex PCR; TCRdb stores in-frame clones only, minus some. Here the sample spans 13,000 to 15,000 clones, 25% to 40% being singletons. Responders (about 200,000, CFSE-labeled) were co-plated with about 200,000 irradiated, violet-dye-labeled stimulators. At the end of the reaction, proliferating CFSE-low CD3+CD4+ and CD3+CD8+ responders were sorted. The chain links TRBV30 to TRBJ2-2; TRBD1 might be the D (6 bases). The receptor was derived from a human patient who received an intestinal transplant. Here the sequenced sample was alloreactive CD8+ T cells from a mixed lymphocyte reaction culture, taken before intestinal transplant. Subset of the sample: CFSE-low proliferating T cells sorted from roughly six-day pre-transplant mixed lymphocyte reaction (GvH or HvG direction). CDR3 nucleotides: TGTGCCTGGAAGGGGGAGAACACCGGGGAGCTGTTTTTT. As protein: CAWKGENTGELFF.